One T cell receptor beta chain is described in this entry. It was the roughly 130-subject validation cohort, separate from the roughly 700-subject first cohort, to which the donors belonged. V dropped 3 bases and J dropped 4; count of bases not matched to a gene: 7. Germline V gene data show CDR1 as KGHSH and CDR2 as LQKENI. The CDR3 extends over 15 amino acids. This sample was included in a study of cytomegalovirus exposure and HLA in healthy donors. The protocol was immunoSEQ multiplex PCR, while the TCRdb copy is restricted to in-frame clones and leaves out a portion. Of 100,000 or so clones listed, 85% to 95% are singletons.

This clonotype was sampled from a woman between 18 and 30 years old in good health and CMV-seronegative. Material for sequencing was PBMCs. The chain couples TRBV18 to TRBJ2-7; 9 positions agree with TRBD2. CDR3 coding DNA: TGTGCCAGCTCACCGATGGCGGGAGGGCCATACGAGCAGTACTTC. It encodes CASSPMAGGPYEQYF. Based on the CDR3 plus reference TRBV18 and TRBJ2-7, the full variable domain is NAGVMQNPRHLVRRRGQEARLRCSPMKGHSHVYWYRQLPEEGLKFMVYLQKENIIDESGMPKERFSAEFPKEGPSILRIQQVVRGDSAAYFCASSPMAGGPYEQYFGPGTRLTVT.